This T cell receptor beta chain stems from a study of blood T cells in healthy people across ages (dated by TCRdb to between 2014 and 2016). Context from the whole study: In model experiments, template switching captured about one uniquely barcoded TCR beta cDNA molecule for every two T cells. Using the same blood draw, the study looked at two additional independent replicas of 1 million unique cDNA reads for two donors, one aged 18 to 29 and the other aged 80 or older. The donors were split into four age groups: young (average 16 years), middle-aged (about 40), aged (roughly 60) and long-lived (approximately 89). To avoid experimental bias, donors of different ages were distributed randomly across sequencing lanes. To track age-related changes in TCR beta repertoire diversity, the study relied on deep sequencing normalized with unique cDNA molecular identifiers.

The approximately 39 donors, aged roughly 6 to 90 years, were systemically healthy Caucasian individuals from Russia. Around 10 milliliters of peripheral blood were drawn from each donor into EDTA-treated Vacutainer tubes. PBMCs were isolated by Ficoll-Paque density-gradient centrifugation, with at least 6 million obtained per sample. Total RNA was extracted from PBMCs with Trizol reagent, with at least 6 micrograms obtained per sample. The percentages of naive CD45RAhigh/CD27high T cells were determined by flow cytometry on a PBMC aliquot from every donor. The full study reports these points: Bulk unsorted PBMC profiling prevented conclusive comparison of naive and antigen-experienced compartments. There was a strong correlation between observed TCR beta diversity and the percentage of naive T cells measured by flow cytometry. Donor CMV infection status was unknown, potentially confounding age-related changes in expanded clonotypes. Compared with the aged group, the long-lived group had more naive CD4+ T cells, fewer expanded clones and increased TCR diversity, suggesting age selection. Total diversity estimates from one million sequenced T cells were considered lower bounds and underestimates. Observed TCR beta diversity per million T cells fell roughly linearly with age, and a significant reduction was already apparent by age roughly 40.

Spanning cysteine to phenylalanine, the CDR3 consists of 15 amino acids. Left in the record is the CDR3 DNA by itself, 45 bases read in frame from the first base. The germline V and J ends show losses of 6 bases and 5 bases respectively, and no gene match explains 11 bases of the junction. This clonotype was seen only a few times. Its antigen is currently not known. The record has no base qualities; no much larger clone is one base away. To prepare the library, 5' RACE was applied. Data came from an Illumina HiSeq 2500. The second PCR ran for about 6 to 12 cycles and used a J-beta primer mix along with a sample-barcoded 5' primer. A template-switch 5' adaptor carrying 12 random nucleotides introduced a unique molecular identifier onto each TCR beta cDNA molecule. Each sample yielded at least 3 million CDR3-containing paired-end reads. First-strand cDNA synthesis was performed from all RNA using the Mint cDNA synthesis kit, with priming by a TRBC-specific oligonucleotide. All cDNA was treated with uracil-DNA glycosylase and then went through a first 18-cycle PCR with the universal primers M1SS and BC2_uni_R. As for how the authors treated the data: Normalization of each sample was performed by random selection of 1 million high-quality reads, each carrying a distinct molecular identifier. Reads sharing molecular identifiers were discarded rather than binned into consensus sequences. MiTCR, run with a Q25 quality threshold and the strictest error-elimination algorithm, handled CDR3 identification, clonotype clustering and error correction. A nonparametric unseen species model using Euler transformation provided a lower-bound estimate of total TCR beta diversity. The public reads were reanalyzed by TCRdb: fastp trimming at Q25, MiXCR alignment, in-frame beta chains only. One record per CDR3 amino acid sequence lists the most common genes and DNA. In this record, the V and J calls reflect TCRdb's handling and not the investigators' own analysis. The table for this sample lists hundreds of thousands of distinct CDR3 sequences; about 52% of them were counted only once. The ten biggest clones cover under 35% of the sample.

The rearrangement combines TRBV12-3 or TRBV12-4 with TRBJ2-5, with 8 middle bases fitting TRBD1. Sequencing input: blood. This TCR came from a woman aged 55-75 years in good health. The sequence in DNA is TGTGCCAGCAGAGTGGGACAGGCCGTCCGGGAGACCCAGTACTTC. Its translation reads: CASRVGQAVRETQYF.